This T cell receptor beta chain is from a study of identical twins. Whole-study results and caveats: These conclusions were based on statistical analysis (cross-sectional, not following the same donors).

This clonotype came up a few times. Its matching antigen is unknown. No donor was unhealthy or non-Caucasian. Via MiXCR, TCRdb re-called the 5' RACE reads, giving one row per CDR3 protein. The table has about 240,000 distinct CDR3 sequences, 7.5% seen once; the top ten hold around 5%. These data were likewise used in another study, on yellow fever vaccine responses in identical twins.

Sequencing was carried out using CD8+ T cells sorted from blood. The source of this sequence is a woman in her late teens or twenties in good health.

The CDR3 loop reads CASSQATDGDAYNEQFF. CDR3 DNA: TGTGCCAGCAGCCAAGCCACGGACGGGGACGCCTACAATGAGCAGTTCTTC. The gene calls are TRBV14 and TRBJ2-1; the D gene could be TRBD1 or TRBD2 (5 bases each). The V end lost 1 base, the J end lost 2 bases, and 15 bases lay between the germline ends. CDR1 and CDR2 (germline): SGHDN, FVKESK. The CDR3 runs to 17 residues.